The next 20 T cell receptor beta chains were all read from a single sample in a study of response to subunit inactivated influenza vaccine. TCRdb analysed the RT-PCR reads with MiXCR anew, one entry per CDR3 protein. Of about 700,000 distinct CDR3 sequences listed, 11% to 15% were seen once; the top ten hold 6% to 7%. This specimen consisted of PBMCs from blood, obtained 14 days before vaccination. The receptors come from a man between 50 and 59 years old who received an inactivated influenza vaccine.

With respect to this clonotype: A much larger clone differs by one base, so this may be a read error. The rearrangement uses TRBV7-9 and TRBJ1-1; 7 bases are shared with TRBD1. The CDR3 is 16 amino acids. Germline CDR1 SEHNR, CDR2 FQNEAQ (reference sequence). The CDR3: CASSSPVGTENTEDFF. For the CDR3, the DNA is TGTGCCAGCAGCTCCCCCGTGGGGACAGAGAACACTGAAGATTTCTTT.

CDR3 DNA: TGTGCCAGCAGTTTCGGCGAGGCCCAGCATTTT. This codes for CASSFGEAQHF. The chain employs TRBV12-3 or TRBV12-4 and TRBJ1-5, with D unclear. The CDR3 spans 11 residues. Trimming shortened V by 3 bases and J by 11 bases, and 8 bases separated the two germline ends.

The sample holds a few counts of this clonotype. The V gene is TRBV7-8, the J gene TRBJ2-7; D unclear. Trimming removed 5 bases from V and 1 base from J, with 9 bases in between. The CDR3 covers 13 residues. CDR1 SGHVS and CDR2 FQNEAQ come from the germline V gene. The CDR3 protein is CASSGGRSYEQYF. The CDR3 DNA follows: TGTGCCAGCAGCGGCGGCAGGTCCTACGAGCAGTACTTC.

This clonotype came up a few times. The chain joins TRBV4-1 to TRBJ2-1, with D maybe TRBD2 (5 bases). The CDR3 contains 16 residues. Trimming removed 5 bases from V and 4 bases from J, with 18 bases in between. Germline V lookup: CDR1 MGHRA, CDR2 YSYEKL. The CDR3 DNA sequence: TGCGCCAGCAGCTCCCTCAACGGGAAAAAATACAATGAGCAGTTCTTC. This sequence encodes CASSSLNGKKYNEQFF.

This clonotype was seen a few times. V gene TRBV12-3 or TRBV12-4 combines with J gene TRBJ2-1; D might be TRBD1 (5 bases). Trimming removed 6 bases at V and 9 bases at J, with 18 bases between. CDR3 length: 14 residues. CDR3 protein: CASSQDISRAEQFF. For the CDR3, the DNA is TGTGCCAGCAGCCAGGACATATCCCGAGCTGAGCAGTTCTTC.

This chain joins TRBV3-1 and TRBJ2-4; the D is unclear. Trimming pared 3 bases from V and 3 bases from J, leaving 9 bases between. Germline loops: CDR1 LGHDT, CDR2 YNNKEL (reference sequence). CDR3 size: 14 residues. CDR3 in amino acids: CASSQELNKNIQYF. The CDR3 region has the DNA TGTGCCAGCAGCCAGGAGCTGAACAAAAACATTCAGTACTTC.

This clonotype was counted many times. The chain combines TRBV4-1 with TRBJ2-4; no definite D call. Germline-derived CDR1 and CDR2 are MGHRA and YSYEKL. The CDR3 contains 14 residues. V was shortened by 4 bases and J by 0 bases, with 7 bases between the two germline ends. The CDR3 coding sequence is TGCGCCAGCAGCCGTGGGGTAGCCAAAAACATTCAGTACTTC. Protein sequence: CASSRGVAKNIQYF.

This clonotype occurred many times. This rearrangement joins TRBV15 to TRBJ1-2, with D maybe TRBD1 (6 bases). The germline V gene encodes CDR1 LNHNV and CDR2 YYDKDF (reference sequence). The CDR3 is 12 residues long. V was pared by 5 bases and J by 6 bases, with 10 bases between. The CDR3 loop reads CATSAHRDGYTF. The CDR3 region has the DNA TGTGCCACCAGCGCTCACAGGGATGGCTACACCTTC.

V usage is TRBV27 and J usage is TRBJ1-2; 7 nucleotides line up with TRBD1. J lost 8 bases, V lost 4 bases, and 10 bases had no gene match. This CDR3 has 14 amino acids. Germline CDR1 MNHEY, CDR2 SMNVEV (reference sequence). CDR3 in DNA: TGTGCCAGCAGTTCTTCTTACAGGGGCGGCGGCTACACCTTC. Residues: CASSSSYRGGGYTF.

CDR3 nucleotides: TGCGCCAGCAGCCATCGGGACAGAAATGAGCAGTTCTTC. This gives the protein CASSHRDRNEQFF. The chain employs TRBV4-3 and TRBJ2-1, with 7 positions matching TRBD1. CDR1 is LGHNA, CDR2 YSLEER, per germline. The trim removed 3 bases at V and 7 bases at J, leaving 3 bases unmatched. The CDR3 has 13 amino acids.

This rearrangement joins TRBV27 to TRBJ2-7; maybe TRBD1 (5 bases). The germline V and J ends were trimmed by 6 bases and 0 bases, with 12 bases remaining between them. The length of the CDR3 is 14 residues. Germline CDR1 reads MNHEY; CDR2 reads SMNVEV (reference sequence). CDR3 bases: TGTGCCAGCAGAAGACAGATCACCTCCTACGAGCAGTACTTC. This translates into CASRRQITSYEQYF.

The chain recombines TRBV28 with TRBJ2-5; D call uncertain. The CDR3 consists of 14 residues. V gave up 3 bases and J gave up 3 bases, with 11 bases separating them. Germline lookup yields CDR1 MDHEN and CDR2 SYDVKM. CDR3 DNA: TGTGCCAGCAGTTTTGTTTGGGGTAAAGAGACCCAGTACTTC. The encoded protein is CASSFVWGKETQYF.

This chain links TRBV20-1 with TRBJ2-7, with 7 bases matching TRBD2. Germline trimming cut 1 base from V and 2 bases from J; bases unmatched to any gene: 5. Germline V gives CDR1 DFQATT, CDR2 SNEGSKA (reference sequence). The CDR3 covers 14 residues. CDR3 sequence: CSARVSGTTYEQYF. The DNA of the CDR3 is TGCAGTGCTAGAGTATCGGGGACTACCTACGAGCAGTACTTC.

V gene TRBV5-5 combines with J gene TRBJ1-2, with D maybe TRBD1 (5 bases). Deletions cut 2 bases from V and 8 bases from J, with 16 bases between. The CDR3 runs 14 residues. Germline-derived CDR1 and CDR2 are SGHKS and YYEKEE (reference sequence). The CDR3 DNA follows: TGTGCCAGCAGCTTTCGTCAGGGAATGGGAGGCTACACCTTC. Its protein is CASSFRQGMGGYTF. The full variable domain, completed using reference TRBV5-5 and TRBJ1-2, is DAGVTQSPTHLIKTRGQQVTLRCSPISGHKSVSWYQQVLGQGPQFIFQYYEKEERGRGNFPDRFSARQFPNYSSELNVNALLLGDSALYLCASSFRQGMGGYTFGSGTRLTVV.

This chain uses TRBV29-1 with TRBJ1-3; 7 nucleotides align to TRBD1. V shed 0 bases, J shed 1 base, and the junction held 3 bases outside the gene matches. This CDR3 spans 15 amino acids. CDR1 is SQVTM, CDR2 ANQGSEA, per germline. CDR3 amino acids: CSVEDRTGSGNTIYF. The CDR3 DNA reads TGCAGCGTTGAAGATCGGACAGGTTCTGGAAACACCATATATTTT.

The rearrangement joins TRBV10-3 to TRBJ2-2; D perhaps matches TRBD2 (6 bases). V dropped 0 bases and J dropped 4 bases, with 15 bases sitting between them. The CDR3 length is 17 residues. In germline, CDR1 is ENHRY, CDR2 SYGVKD. DNA for the CDR3: TGTGCCATCAGTGAGTCTTTGAGGATCGGGGGCACCGGGGAGCTGTTTTTT. This encodes CAISESLRIGGTGELFF.

The chain joins TRBV29-1 to TRBJ2-7; D call uncertain. V gave up 5 bases and J gave up 4 bases, with 9 bases separating them. The germline gives CDR1 SQVTM, CDR2 ANQGSEA. CDR3 length equals 11 residues. The CDR3 sequence: CSVQLSYEQYF. The CDR3 region has the DNA TGCAGCGTTCAGCTCTCATACGAGCAGTACTTC.

The V call is TRBV6-5, the J call TRBJ2-1, with 9 bases identical to TRBD2. Germline CDR1 is MNHEY and CDR2 is SVGAGI. There are 17 residues in the CDR3. V shed 0 bases and J 0 bases; nucleotides not matched to a gene: 3. The CDR3 spells CASSYSFSGSSYNEQFF. CDR3 in DNA: TGTGCCAGCAGTTACTCGTTTAGCGGGAGCTCCTACAATGAGCAGTTCTTC.

This clonotype occurred many times. This rearrangement joins TRBV2 to TRBJ2-2; unclear D gene. Trimming removed 7 bases at V and 0 bases at J, with 18 bases between. CDR1 and CDR2 (germline): SNHLY, FYNNEI. The CDR3 has 17 residues. For the CDR3, the DNA is TGTGCCAGCACCCGGACGGTAGATCAGGCGAACACCGGGGAGCTGTTTTTT. It yields the protein CASTRTVDQANTGELFF. The full variable domain, completed using reference TRBV2 and TRBJ2-2, is EPEVTQTPSHQVTQMGQEVILRCVPISNHLYFYWYRQILGQKVEFLVSFYNNEISEKSEIFDDQFSVERPDGSNFTLKIRSTKLEDSAMYFCASTRTVDQANTGELFFGEGSRLTVL.

This clonotype has a handful of counts. The CDR3 coding sequence is TGTGCCAGGCGAACCGGGACAGGGGGCGACGAGCAGTACTTC. Encoded protein: CARRTGTGGDEQYF. The rearrangement uses TRBV24-1 and TRBJ2-7; the match to TRBD1 covers 12 bases. The germline gives CDR1 KGHDR, CDR2 SFDVKD. CDR3 length: 14 residues. Losses at the gene ends were 11 bases for V and 5 bases for J; bases not matched to a gene: 9.